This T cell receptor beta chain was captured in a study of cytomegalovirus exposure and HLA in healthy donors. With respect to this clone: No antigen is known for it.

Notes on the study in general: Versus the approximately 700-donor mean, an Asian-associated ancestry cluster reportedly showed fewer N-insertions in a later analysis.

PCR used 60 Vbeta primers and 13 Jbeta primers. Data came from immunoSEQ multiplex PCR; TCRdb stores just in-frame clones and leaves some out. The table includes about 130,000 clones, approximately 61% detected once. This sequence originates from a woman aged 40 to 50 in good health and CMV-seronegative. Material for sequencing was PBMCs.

DNA for the CDR3: TGTGCCAGCAGCCAGAGCGGCTTCTCGAACGGCTACACCTTC. Protein product: CASSQSGFSNGYTF. The chain couples TRBV4-2 to TRBJ1-2; D is uncertain. The germline gives CDR1 LGHNA, CDR2 YNFKEQ. The length of the CDR3 is 14 residues. Trimming shortened V by 3 bases and J by 8 bases, and 16 bases separated the two germline ends.